A selection of T cell receptor beta chains follows, all from one sample in a study of kidney transplant recipient with SARS-CoV-2 infection. TCRdb reprocessed the reads via MiXCR and lists one record per CDR3 protein. The sample lists 200,000 to 300,000 distinct CDR3 sequences; around 26% were seen once. The sequenced sample was a blood sample, obtained at baseline and on approximately day 120 from a kidney transplant recipient. The source is a male patient in his 30s who had COVID-19 and was a kidney transplant recipient. Some T cells may arise from the graft donor. CDR3s include the opening cysteine and the closing phenylalanine or tryptophan. Each record gives: J gene, D gene, V gene, clone size, CDR3 protein, CDR3 DNA. D genes are given only for firm matches. Size values are once, few and many counts, or a class for expanded clones, and some rows have none.

TRBJ2-7 TRBD1 TRBV27 many CASRYQGTGDTYEQYF TGTGCCAGCAGATACCAGGGGACAGGGGATACCTACGAGCAGTACTTC
TRBJ2-1 TRBD2 TRBV7-9 few CASSLGTSGGYEQFF TGTGCCAGCAGCTTAGGGACTAGCGGGGGGTATGAGCAGTTCTTC
TRBJ2-5 - TRBV29-1 many CSAKYGGGETQYF TGCAGCGCGAAATACGGGGGCGGGGAGACCCAGTACTTC
TRBJ1-2 - TRBV11-2 many CASSKPPTSRKTYGYTF TGTGCCAGCAGCAAGCCCCCAACAAGCAGAAAGACCTATGGCTACACCTTC
TRBJ1-1 - TRBV20-1 many CSARGRAEAFF TGCAGTGCTAGGGGGAGGGCTGAAGCTTTCTTT
TRBJ2-7 TRBD2 TRBV12-3/TRBV12-4 many CASSPILAGPYEQYF TGTGCCAGCAGCCCTATACTAGCGGGACCCTACGAGCAGTACTTC
TRBJ2-5 - TRBV10-3 many CAISDGLPVGSETQYF TGTGCCATCAGTGATGGTCTCCCGGTGGGTAGTGAGACCCAGTACTTC
TRBJ1-2 - TRBV11-2 many CASSAGITSRKTYGYTF TGTGCCAGCAGCGCGGGCATAACAAGCAGAAAGACCTATGGCTACACCTTC
TRBJ2-2 - TRBV7-6 many CASSNGANTGELFF TGTGCCAGCAGCAACGGGGCGAACACCGGGGAGCTGTTTTTT
TRBJ1-6 - TRBV5-6 many CASSLGRQGTWNSPLHF TGTGCCAGCAGCCTGGGCCGCCAGGGCACATGGAATTCACCCCTCCACTTT
TRBJ2-2 - TRBV7-3 many CASSHGLTGELFF TGTGCCAGCAGCCACGGACTCACCGGGGAGCTGTTTTTT
TRBJ2-3 - TRBV6-1 - CASEPMTSTDTQYF TGTGCCAGCGAGCCTATGACGTCCACAGATACGCAGTATTTT
TRBJ2-7 - TRBV15 many CATSPGYQFDEQYF TGTGCCACCAGTCCAGGATATCAGTTTGACGAGCAGTACTTC
TRBJ1-5 - TRBV28 many CAVPGGRNQPQHF TGTGCCGTCCCCGGAGGGCGCAATCAGCCCCAGCATTTT
TRBJ2-5 - TRBV6-1 few CASSEARRGYKETQYF TGTGCCAGCAGTGAAGCGCGTAGGGGGTATAAAGAGACCCAGTACTTC
TRBJ2-7 - TRBV5-1 - CASSWGPGGMYEQYF TGCGCCAGCAGCTGGGGGCCGGGCGGAATGTACGAGCAGTACTTC
TRBJ2-7 TRBD1 TRBV25-1 many CATGGQGDRNQYF TGTGCCACTGGGGGACAGGGAGATAGAAATCAGTACTTC
TRBJ1-2 - TRBV20-1 many CSASSLLFRKTYGYTF TGCAGTGCTAGTTCCTTGCTGTTTCGAAAGACCTATGGCTACACCTTC
TRBJ1-2 - TRBV8-2 - CGSTSCGSRKTYGYTF TGTGGCAGCACCAGTTGTGGTAGCCGAAAGACCTATGGCTACACCTTC
TRBJ1-2 - TRBV10-1 many CASSARIRSRKTYGYTF TGCGCCAGCAGTGCCAGGATAAGATCGCGAAAGACCTATGGCTACACCTTC
TRBJ2-7 - TRBV14 many CASSQGGRLEQYF TGTGCCAGCAGCCAAGGGGGCCGATTAGAGCAGTACTTC
TRBJ2-1 TRBD2 TRBV19 few CASSKLAGIYNEQFF TGTGCCAGTAGCAAACTAGCGGGGATATACAATGAGCAGTTCTTC
TRBJ2-7 - TRBV6-1 many CASSEEEPDEQYF TGTGCCAGCAGTGAAGAGGAGCCGGACGAGCAGTACTTC
TRBJ2-7 - TRBV29-1 many CSAESGRAGDEQYF TGCAGCGCCGAGTCTGGCCGGGCCGGCGACGAGCAGTACTTC
TRBJ1-1 - TRBV2 many CADLTWRNTEAFF TGTGCCGACCTGACTTGGCGAAACACTGAAGCTTTCTTT
TRBJ2-2 TRBD1 TRBV25-1 - CASSTPGTGAPGELFF TGTGCCAGCAGTACCCCCGGGACAGGGGCCCCCGGGGAGCTGTTTTTT
TRBJ1-3 - TRBV9 - CASSVAPGSSGNTIYF TGTGCCAGCAGCGTAGCCCCAGGGAGCTCTGGAAACACCATATATTTT
TRBJ2-3 - TRBV2 few CASSGDWDTQYF TGTGCCAGCAGCGGGGACTGGGATACGCAGTATTTT
TRBJ2-4 - TRBV4-1 few CASSQDHLVRRSNIQYF TGCGCCAGCAGCCAAGATCACCTAGTACGCCGATCTAACATTCAGTACTTC
TRBJ2-1 - TRBV20-1 many CSARAGPTRNEQFF TGCAGTGCTAGAGCTGGGCCCACTAGGAATGAGCAGTTCTTC
TRBJ2-7 - TRBV7-3 - CASSINRDNERYF TGTGCCAGCAGCATAAACAGGGATAACGAGCGGTACTTC
TRBJ2-5 - TRBV28 many CASSVTQTQYF TGTGCCAGCAGCGTTACACAGACCCAGTACTTC
TRBJ1-2 - TRBV4-2 many CASSQAGSGNLDYGYTF TGTGCCAGCAGCCAAGCAGGTAGTGGTAACCTTGACTATGGCTACACCTTC
TRBJ2-5 TRBD1 TRBV11-2 many CASSLGQGGETQYF TGTGCCAGCAGTCTGGGACAGGGTGGGGAGACCCAGTACTTC
TRBJ2-1 - TRBV12-3/TRBV12-4 many CASSAAGGSYNEQFF TGTGCCAGCAGTGCCGCTGGGGGATCCTACAATGAGCAGTTCTTC
TRBJ1-2 - TRBV5-6 - CASLEVNIRKTYGYTF TGTGCCAGCCTGGAGGTCAATATTCGAAAGACCTATGGCTACACCTTC
TRBJ2-7 - TRBV7-2 many CASTARRGNEQYF TGTGCCAGCACCGCTCGACGGGGCAACGAGCAGTACTTC
TRBJ1-2 - TRBV7-2 many CASSIGSRDGKTYGYTF TGTGCCAGCAGCATTGGGAGCAGAGACGGAAAGACCTATGGCTACACCTTC
TRBJ1-2 - TRBV12-5 many CASGYNRLQGKTYGYTF TGTGCTAGTGGTTACAACCGTTTGCAGGGAAAGACCTATGGCTACACCTTC
TRBJ2-1 - TRBV5-6 - CASSLQGGRAHEQFF TGTGCCAGCAGCTTGCAGGGGGGTCGGGCCCATGAGCAGTTCTTC
TRBJ2-5 - TRBV9 few CASSVALALEGETQYF TGTGCCAGCAGCGTAGCTCTAGCGTTGGAGGGAGAGACCCAGTACTTC
TRBJ2-3 TRBD2 TRBV3-1 many CASSQDRAGGGTQYF TGTGCCAGCAGCCAAGATAGAGCGGGAGGAGGTACGCAGTATTTT
TRBJ2-7 - TRBV2 many CASSERGPRMGRSYEQYF TGTGCCAGCAGTGAACGTGGGCCCCGGATGGGGCGATCCTACGAGCAGTACTTC
TRBJ2-5 - TRBV20-1 few CSARGGTDQETQYF TGCAGTGCTAGGGGCGGGACGGACCAAGAGACCCAGTACTTC
TRBJ1-2 - TRBV5-4 - CASFIDVPEKTYGYTF TGTGCCAGCTTTATTGACGTACCAGAAAAGACCTATGGCTACACCTTC
TRBJ2-7 - TRBV7-9 many CASSYIPYGYEQYF TGTGCCAGCAGCTATATCCCGTATGGCTACGAGCAGTACTTC
TRBJ2-6 - TRBV2 many CASIPGDSGANVLTF TGTGCCAGCATCCCGGGGGACTCTGGGGCCAACGTCCTGACTTTC
TRBJ1-2 - TRBV11-2 - CASSSQQTSRKTYGYTF TGCGCCAGCAGCAGTCAACAAACAAGCAGAAAGACCTATGGCTACACCTTC
TRBJ2-7 TRBD2 TRBV6-2/TRBV6-3 many CASSSGTSGGYEQYF TGTGCCAGCAGTTCCGGGACTAGCGGGGGGTACGAGCAGTACTTC
TRBJ2-1 TRBD1 TRBV20-1 few CSALLPRTGDPNEQFF TGCAGTGCCCTCCTTCCTCGGACAGGGGACCCCAATGAGCAGTTCTTC
TRBJ2-7 - TRBV7-3 many CASSFQGGEYEQYF TGTGCCAGCAGCTTCCAGGGCGGGGAATACGAGCAGTACTTC
TRBJ1-3 - TRBV3-1 many CASAYAPSGNTIYF TGTGCCAGCGCATATGCCCCCTCTGGAAACACCATATATTTT
TRBJ2-1 - TRBV12-3/TRBV12-4 - CASSLASYNGQFF TGTGCCAGCAGTTTAGCGTCCTACAATGGGCAGTTCTTC
TRBJ2-3 - TRBV6-2/TRBV6-3 few CASSYATSGTSTDTQYF TGTGCCAGCAGTTACGCAACATCGGGGACGAGCACAGATACGCAGTATTTT